The following is a TCR beta chain sequence with its context. Its recognized antigen is unknown. No much larger clonotype is one base removed from it; base qualities were not supplied. The immunoSEQ Assay, a bias-controlled multiplex PCR, was used to amplify TCRbeta CDR3 regions from genomic DNA. For the original study's pipeline: Nucleated cell counts per sample were estimated from amplification of reference gene primers within the assay. To quantify the absolute abundance of each unique TCRbeta CDR3 rearrangement, sequence reads were collapsed and filtered. Productive Simpson clonality was computed per sample as the square root of Simpson's diversity index over productive rearrangements. TCRdb obtained this table from immuneACCESS and retained in-frame rearrangements with V and J assigned. These tables miss some clones; where compared with another copy, unresolved V genes account for less than half of the shortfall, and the remainder is unexplained. D and trimming were read from the DNA, whereas the V and J calls and clone size are those reported in that table. The sample includes 130,000 to 150,000 clones, with 80% observed a single time. The ten biggest clones cover about 5% of the sample.

These data belong to a study of blood T cell repertoires in COVID-19 (dated by TCRdb to between 2020 and 2021). At the level of the whole study: Samples covering the acute and convalescent phases of COVID-19 were provided by collaborators in the United States, Italy and Spain. Where HLA class I and class II types were available, the types were taken from metadata supplied by the sample provider, not from assay-based typing. A de-identified subject ID, COVID-19 status, age in years and sex were almost always included in the sample metadata. The repertoires were released in a freely available public database meant as a resource for research on the immune response to SARS-CoV-2. The prospective study material was composed of cDNA or gDNA derived from T cells, B-cell-depleted T cells, or PBMCs. Samples came from the ongoing ImmuneRACE study (first 160 participants) plus 1,254 subjects from 6 global collaborators. Subjects who had been exposed to COVID-19, were actively infected with it, or had recovered from it provided the deeply sampled blood TCRbeta repertoires that made up the dataset. What the authors observed across the whole study: The quantity of clinical and demographic metadata differed by source and by participant and was supplied without curation.

Collaborating institutions collected whole blood in K2EDTA tubes following their own protocols. For TCRbeta analysis, collaborators shipped samples as frozen whole blood, isolated PBMCs, or DNA extracted from either of those sample types. V was cut back by 6 bases and J by 3 bases, leaving a gap of 8 bases between them. The cysteine opens and the phenylalanine closes a CDR3 of 12 amino acids. Only CDR3 DNA is held: 36 bases, read in frame from base 1. The germline V gene sets CDR1 to MNHEY and CDR2 to SVGAGI. The sequence came from a woman in her forties or fifties with acute or convalescent COVID-19. The specimen was peripheral blood. The chain is assembled from TRBV6-5 and TRBJ1-1; the D gene lacks a confident call. The base sequence is TGTGCCAGCAGGGCCGCGGACACTGAAGCTTTCTTT. This is translated as CASRAADTEAFF.